The clone carrying this T cell receptor (beta chain) was seen a handful of times. Its antigen is not identified. The record originates from a study of beta chain features in type 1 diabetes. Germline lookup yields CDR1 ENHRY and CDR2 SYGVKD. Trimming cost V 0 bases and J 4 bases, with 7 bases left between them. This CDR3 is 14 amino acids long. Averaging approximately 0.11 L, one heparinised blood draw was given by each donor. CD45RO/CCR7/CD25/CD127/CD95/CD27 staining was used to isolate CD4+ naive, central memory, regulatory and stem cell-like memory cells by sorting. Study conclusions and caveats: In cDNA sequencing, cells with high TCR expression could be over-represented. A greater similarity of naive, central memory and Treg TCRB repertoires was seen among patients than among healthy donors.

The authors reverse transcribed all of the isolated RNA, so sequencing captured expressed TCRB transcripts. Sequencing was performed with immunoSEQ multiplex PCR; in TCRdb, only in-frame clones are kept and a portion is missing. The table includes tens of thousands of clones, roughly 34% detected once. The genes are TRBV10-3 and TRBJ1-5; perhaps TRBD1 as D (5 bases). The sequenced sample consisted of stem cell memory CD4+ T cells from blood. This sequence was found in a young woman in good health. Here the CDR3 reads CAISESGGNQPQHF. The DNA for the CDR3 is TGTGCCATCAGTGAGTCGGGGGGGAATCAGCCCCAGCATTTT.